This TCR beta chain was profiled in a study of cytomegalovirus exposure and HLA in healthy donors. The PCR made use of 60 Vbeta and 13 Jbeta primers. Method: immunoSEQ multiplex PCR; TCRdb's copy keeps in-frame clones and lacks some. The table lists 150,000 to 200,000 clones, 81% of them singletons. The CDR3 length is 14 residues. The ends were cut back, 0 bases at V and 3 bases at J, with 9 bases in the middle. The germline V gene encodes CDR1 SGHKS and CDR2 YYEKEE (reference sequence). The chain recombines TRBV5-5 with TRBJ1-1; no definite D call. The sample consisted of PBMCs. The clonotype was recovered from a man aged 18-30 years in good health and CMV-seronegative. CDR3 region: CASSLAVRDTEAFF. For the CDR3, the DNA is TGTGCCAGCAGCTTGGCAGTGAGGGACACTGAAGCTTTCTTT.